This TCR beta chain was obtained from a study of T-cell reconstitution after alpha-beta-depleted transplantation in children. CDR1 is SGHAT and CDR2 is FQDESV in the germline V gene (reference sequence). The length of the CDR3 is 15 residues. The V and J ends lost 6 bases and 0 bases respectively, with 9 bases between them. Preparation of the TCRbeta library used unique molecular identifiers. TCRdb redid the calling of the PCR reads with MiXCR, one entry per CDR3 protein. The table includes more than 60,000 distinct CDR3 sequences, about 7% detected once. The sample consisted of PBMCs from the stem cell graft donor, taken from the stem cell graft. The chain links TRBV11-1 to TRBJ2-6; D might be TRBD1 or TRBD2, each matching 6 bases. This clonotype originated in a human donor who donated a stem cell graft to a child with acute lymphoblastic leukemia. The CDR3 nucleotides read TGTGCCAGCAGGGGGGGCGGCTCTGGGGCCAACGTCCTGACTTTC. Encoded protein: CASRGGGSGANVLTF.